A selection of T cell receptor beta chains follows, all from one sample in a study of blood T cells in healthy people across ages. In TCRdb, the 5' RACE reads were re-called with MiXCR into one record per CDR3 protein. This sample has hundreds of thousands of distinct CDR3 sequences, with 56% found just once. The sample was blood. The origin of the receptors is a man aged 35 to 55 in good health. CDR3s include the opening cysteine and the closing phenylalanine or tryptophan. Fields, in order: V gene, D gene, clone size, J gene, CDR3 DNA, CDR3 protein. The D gene is left open where the match is weak. Some rows have no size entry. The others give once, few or many, or a class for an expanded clone.

v_gene: TRBV20-1
d_gene: .
abundance: .
j_gene: TRBJ1-1
CDR3nt: TGCAGTGCTAGAGATCCCAGGGGTCGTATAAGAGGAGCTTTCTTT
CDR3aa: CSARDPRGRIRGAFF

v_gene: TRBV4-3
d_gene: .
abundance: .
j_gene: TRBJ1-6
CDR3nt: TGCGCCAGCAGCCAAGAAACGGGAAGATCACCCCTCCACTTT
CDR3aa: CASSQETGRSPLHF

v_gene: TRBV6-5
d_gene: TRBD2
abundance: .
j_gene: TRBJ2-6
CDR3nt: TGTGCCAGCAGTTACGACCGGGGCGGGGGATTAGCTGGGGCCAACGTCCTGACTTTC
CDR3aa: CASSYDRGGGLAGANVLTF

v_gene: TRBV15
d_gene: .
abundance: .
j_gene: TRBJ2-1
CDR3nt: TGTGCCACCAGCAGGGCCTATGTTGAGCAGTTCTTC
CDR3aa: CATSRAYVEQFF

v_gene: TRBV10-3
d_gene: TRBD1
abundance: few
j_gene: TRBJ1-2
CDR3nt: TGTGCCATCAGTGTTTCCGGGACAGCCAAGTTAGCTAACTATGGCTACACCTTC
CDR3aa: CAISVSGTAKLANYGYTF

v_gene: TRBV7-9
d_gene: .
abundance: few
j_gene: TRBJ1-4
CDR3nt: TGTGCCAGCCGGGAAAACTTGGGGGCTGGGAATGAAAAACTGTTTTTT
CDR3aa: CASRENLGAGNEKLFF

v_gene: TRBV28
d_gene: .
abundance: once
j_gene: TRBJ2-5
CDR3nt: TGTGCCAGCAGTTTCACGCGGTTGGTAGAGACCCAGTACTTC
CDR3aa: CASSFTRLVETQYF

v_gene: TRBV5-1
d_gene: .
abundance: few
j_gene: TRBJ2-7
CDR3nt: TGCGCCAGCACCCGGGGCGACGACTACGAGCAGTACTTC
CDR3aa: CASTRGDDYEQYF

v_gene: TRBV7-2
d_gene: .
abundance: .
j_gene: TRBJ2-7
CDR3nt: TGTGCCAGCAGCTTAGCGAAAGGGGTACAGTACTTC
CDR3aa: CASSLAKGVQYF

v_gene: TRBV2
d_gene: .
abundance: .
j_gene: TRBJ2-1
CDR3nt: TGTGCCAGCGCCCGGGACTACAATGAGCAGTTCTTC
CDR3aa: CASARDYNEQFF

v_gene: TRBV20-1
d_gene: .
abundance: .
j_gene: TRBJ1-2
CDR3nt: TGCAGTGCGCCCACTCCAGTGGGGGGCTACACCTTC
CDR3aa: CSAPTPVGGYTF